The clone carrying this T cell receptor (beta chain) was recorded many times. These data belong to a study of response to subunit inactivated influenza vaccine. TCRdb reanalysed the RT-PCR reads using MiXCR and keeps one entry per CDR3 protein. The sample consists of approximately 700,000 distinct CDR3 sequences, roughly 14% of them appearing once. The receptor comes from a man between 45 and 60 years old who received an inactivated influenza vaccine. The sequencing here drew on PBMCs from blood, taken 14 days before vaccination.

CDR3 in amino acids: CASSYSSYEQYF. The CDR3 DNA reads TGTGCCAGCAGCTATAGCTCCTACGAGCAGTACTTC. The chain employs TRBV6-2 or TRBV6-3 and TRBJ2-7, with no clear D. Trimming stripped 6 bases from V and 0 bases from J, with 6 bases between. Per germline, CDR1 MNHEY and CDR2 SVGEGT. CDR3 size: 12 residues.